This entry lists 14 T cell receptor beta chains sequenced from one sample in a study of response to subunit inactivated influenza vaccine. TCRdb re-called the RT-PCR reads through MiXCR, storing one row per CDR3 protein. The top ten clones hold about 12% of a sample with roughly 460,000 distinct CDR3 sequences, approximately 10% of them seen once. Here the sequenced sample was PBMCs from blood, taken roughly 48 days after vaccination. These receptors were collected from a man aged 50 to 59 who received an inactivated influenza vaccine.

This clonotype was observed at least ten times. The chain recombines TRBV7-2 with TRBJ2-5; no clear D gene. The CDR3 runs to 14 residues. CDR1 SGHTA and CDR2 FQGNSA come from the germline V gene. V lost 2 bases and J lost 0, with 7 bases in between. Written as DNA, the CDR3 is TGTGCCAGCAGCTTAAGCCCGAACCAAGAGACCCAGTACTTC. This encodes CASSLSPNQETQYF.

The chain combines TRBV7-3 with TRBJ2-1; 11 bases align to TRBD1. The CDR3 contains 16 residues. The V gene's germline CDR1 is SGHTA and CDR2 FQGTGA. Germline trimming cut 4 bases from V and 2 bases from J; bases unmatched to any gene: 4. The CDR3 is CASSSGTGGPYNEQFF. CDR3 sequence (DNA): TGTGCCAGCAGCTCAGGGACAGGGGGGCCCTACAATGAGCAGTTCTTC.

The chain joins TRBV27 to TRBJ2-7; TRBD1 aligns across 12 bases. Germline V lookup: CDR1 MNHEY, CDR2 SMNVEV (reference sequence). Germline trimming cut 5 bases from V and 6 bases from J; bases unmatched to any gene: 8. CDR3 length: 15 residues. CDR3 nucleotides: TGTGCCAGCAGTCCATCCGGGACAGGGGGCGGCGAGCAGTACTTC. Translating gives CASSPSGTGGGEQYF.

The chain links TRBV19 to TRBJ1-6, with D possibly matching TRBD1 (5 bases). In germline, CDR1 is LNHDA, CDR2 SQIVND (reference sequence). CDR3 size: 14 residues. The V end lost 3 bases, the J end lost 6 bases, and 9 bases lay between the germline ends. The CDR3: CASSIQGVNSPLHF. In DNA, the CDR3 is TGTGCCAGTAGTATTCAAGGGGTTAATTCACCCCTCCACTTT.

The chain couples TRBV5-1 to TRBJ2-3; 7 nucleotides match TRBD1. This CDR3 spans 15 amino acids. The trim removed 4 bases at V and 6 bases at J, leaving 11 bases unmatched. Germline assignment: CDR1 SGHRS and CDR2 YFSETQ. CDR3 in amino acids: CASSRVTGRGDTQYF. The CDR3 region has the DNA TGCGCCAGCAGCCGCGTGACAGGGAGAGGGGATACGCAGTATTTT.

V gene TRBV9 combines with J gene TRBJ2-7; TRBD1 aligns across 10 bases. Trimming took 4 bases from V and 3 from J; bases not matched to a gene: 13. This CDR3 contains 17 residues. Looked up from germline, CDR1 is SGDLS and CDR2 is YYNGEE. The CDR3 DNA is TGTGCCAGCAGCCCCCATATGACCGGGGACAGGGGCTACGAGCAGTACTTC. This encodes CASSPHMTGDRGYEQYF.

The CDR3 here is CASSFFQAKADTQYF. Here the CDR3 DNA reads TGTGCCAGCAGTTTTTTCCAGGCCAAGGCTGATACGCAGTATTTT. The chain is built from TRBV28 and TRBJ2-3, with D hard to call. The CDR3 sequence is 15 residues long. Germline V gives CDR1 MDHEN, CDR2 SYDVKM. V gave up 3 bases and J gave up 6 bases, with 16 bases separating them.

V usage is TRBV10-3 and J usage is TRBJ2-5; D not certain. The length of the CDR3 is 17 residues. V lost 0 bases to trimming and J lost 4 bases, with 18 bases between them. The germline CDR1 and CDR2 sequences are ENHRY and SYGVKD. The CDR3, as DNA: TGTGCCATCAGTGAGTCAGGGAACTCGGCTGATATAGAGACCCAGTACTTC. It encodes CAISESGNSADIETQYF.

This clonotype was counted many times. The CDR3 coding sequence is TGTGCCAGCAGCCCCCCCCCGACACCACGAGGTTCAGATACGCAGTATTTT. Residues: CASSPPPTPRGSDTQYF. This sequence joins TRBV14 and TRBJ2-3; D is unclear. V was trimmed by 4 bases and J by 4 bases, leaving 21 bases between them. Germline values: CDR1 SGHDN, CDR2 FVKESK. The CDR3 length is 17 residues.

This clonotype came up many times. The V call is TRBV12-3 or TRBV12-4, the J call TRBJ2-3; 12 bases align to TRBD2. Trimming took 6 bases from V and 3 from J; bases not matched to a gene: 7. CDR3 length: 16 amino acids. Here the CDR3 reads CASSSRTSGETDTQYF. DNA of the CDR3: TGTGCCAGCAGCTCCCGGACTAGCGGGGAAACAGATACGCAGTATTTT.

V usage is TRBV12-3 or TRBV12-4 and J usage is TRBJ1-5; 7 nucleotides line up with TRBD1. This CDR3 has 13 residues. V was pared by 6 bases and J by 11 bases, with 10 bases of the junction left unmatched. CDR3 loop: CASSQGQNYSQHF. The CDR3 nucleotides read TGTGCCAGCAGCCAGGGACAGAATTATTCCCAGCATTTT.

Here the CDR3 reads CASGETTTPIGYGYTF. Here the CDR3 DNA reads TGCGCCAGCGGAGAAACCACAACACCAATCGGCTATGGCTACACCTTC. The chain couples TRBV5-1 to TRBJ1-2; unclear D gene. CDR1 is SGHRS and CDR2 is YFSETQ in the germline V gene. The CDR3 loop spans 16 amino acids. Trimming stripped 7 bases from V and 4 bases from J, with 23 bases between.

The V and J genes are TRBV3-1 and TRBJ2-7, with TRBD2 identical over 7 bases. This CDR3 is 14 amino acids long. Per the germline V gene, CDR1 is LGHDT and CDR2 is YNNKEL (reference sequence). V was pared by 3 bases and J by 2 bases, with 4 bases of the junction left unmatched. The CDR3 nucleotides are TGTGCCAGCAGCCAGGGAGGGATCACCTACGAGCAGTACTTC. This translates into CASSQGGITYEQYF.

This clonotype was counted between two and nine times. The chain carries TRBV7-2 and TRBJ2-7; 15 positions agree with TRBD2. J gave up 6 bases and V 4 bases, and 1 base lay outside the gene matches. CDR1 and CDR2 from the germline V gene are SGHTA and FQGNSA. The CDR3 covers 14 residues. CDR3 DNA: TGTGCCAGCAGCTGGGGACTAGCGGGAGGCGAGCAGTACTTC. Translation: CASSWGLAGGEQYF.